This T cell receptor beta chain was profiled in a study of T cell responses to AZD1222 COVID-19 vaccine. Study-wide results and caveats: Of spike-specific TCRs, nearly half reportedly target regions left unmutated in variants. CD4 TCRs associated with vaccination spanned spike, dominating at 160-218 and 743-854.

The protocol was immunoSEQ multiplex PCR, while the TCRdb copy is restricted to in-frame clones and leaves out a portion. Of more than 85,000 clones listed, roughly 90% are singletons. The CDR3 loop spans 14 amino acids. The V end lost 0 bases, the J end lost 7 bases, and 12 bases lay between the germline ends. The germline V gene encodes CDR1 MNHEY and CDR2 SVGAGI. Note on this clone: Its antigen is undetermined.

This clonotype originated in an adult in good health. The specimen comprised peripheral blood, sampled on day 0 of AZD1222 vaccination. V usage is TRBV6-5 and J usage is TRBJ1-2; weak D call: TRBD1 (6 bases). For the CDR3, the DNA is TGTGCCAGCAGTTACTCGATGGGAGGGGGTGGCTACACCTTC. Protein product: CASSYSMGGGGYTF.